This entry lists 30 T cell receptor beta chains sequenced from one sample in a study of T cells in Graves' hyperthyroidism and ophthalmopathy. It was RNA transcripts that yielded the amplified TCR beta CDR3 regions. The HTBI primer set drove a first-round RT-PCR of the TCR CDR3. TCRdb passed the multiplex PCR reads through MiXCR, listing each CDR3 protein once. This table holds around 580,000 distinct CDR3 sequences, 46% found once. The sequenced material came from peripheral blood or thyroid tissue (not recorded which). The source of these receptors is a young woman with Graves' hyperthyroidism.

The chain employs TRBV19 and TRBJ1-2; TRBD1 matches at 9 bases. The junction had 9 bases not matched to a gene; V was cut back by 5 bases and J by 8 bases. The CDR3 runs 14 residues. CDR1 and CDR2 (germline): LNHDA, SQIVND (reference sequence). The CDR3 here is CASSVTGQGVGYTF. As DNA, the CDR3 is TGTGCCAGTAGTGTCACGGGACAGGGTGTGGGCTACACCTTC.

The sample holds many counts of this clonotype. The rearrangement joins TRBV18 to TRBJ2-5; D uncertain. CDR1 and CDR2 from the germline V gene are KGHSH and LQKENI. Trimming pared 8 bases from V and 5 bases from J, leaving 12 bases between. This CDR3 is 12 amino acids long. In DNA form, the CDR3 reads TGTGCCAGCAGCCCCTTGGGGGAGACCCAGTACTTC. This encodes CASSPLGETQYF.

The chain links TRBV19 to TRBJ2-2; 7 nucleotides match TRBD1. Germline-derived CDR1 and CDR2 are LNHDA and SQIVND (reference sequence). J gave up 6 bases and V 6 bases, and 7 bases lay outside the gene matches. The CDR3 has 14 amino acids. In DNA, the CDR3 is TGTGCCAGTAGGCCGTACAGGGGCGCCGGGGAGCTGTTTTTT. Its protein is CASRPYRGAGELFF.

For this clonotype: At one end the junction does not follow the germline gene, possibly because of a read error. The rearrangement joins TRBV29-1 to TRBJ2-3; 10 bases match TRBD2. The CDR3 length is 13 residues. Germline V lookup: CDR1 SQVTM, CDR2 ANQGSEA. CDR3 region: CSPGSGRSDTQYF. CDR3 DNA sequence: TGTAGCCCAGGTAGCGGGAGGTCGGATACGCAGTATTTT.

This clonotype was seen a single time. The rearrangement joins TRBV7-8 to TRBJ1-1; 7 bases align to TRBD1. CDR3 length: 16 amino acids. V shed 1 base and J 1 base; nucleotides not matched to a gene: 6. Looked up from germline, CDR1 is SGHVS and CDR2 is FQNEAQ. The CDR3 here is CASSLGGTAKNTEAFF. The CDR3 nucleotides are TGTGCCAGCAGCTTAGGTGGGACAGCTAAGAACACTGAAGCTTTCTTT.

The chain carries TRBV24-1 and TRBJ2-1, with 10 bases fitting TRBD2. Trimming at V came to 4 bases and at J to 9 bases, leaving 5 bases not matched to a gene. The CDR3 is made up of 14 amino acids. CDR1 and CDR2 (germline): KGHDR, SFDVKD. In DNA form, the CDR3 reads TGTGCCACCAGTGACAAGCGGGAGGGTAGTGAGCAGTTCTTC. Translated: CATSDKREGSEQFF.

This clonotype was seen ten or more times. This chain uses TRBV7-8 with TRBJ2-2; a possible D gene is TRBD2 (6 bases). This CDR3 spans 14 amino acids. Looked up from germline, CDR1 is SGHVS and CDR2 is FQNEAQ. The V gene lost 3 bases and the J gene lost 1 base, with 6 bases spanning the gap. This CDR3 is CASSLGGNTGELFF. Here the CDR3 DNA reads TGTGCCAGCAGCTTGGGGGGGAACACCGGGGAGCTGTTTTTT. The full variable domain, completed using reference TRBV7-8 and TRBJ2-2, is GAGVSQSPRYKVAKRGQDVALRCDPISGHVSLFWYQQALGQGPEFLTYFQNEAQLDKSGLPSDRFFAERPEGSVSTLKIQRTQQEDSAVYLCASSLGGNTGELFFGEGSRLTVL.

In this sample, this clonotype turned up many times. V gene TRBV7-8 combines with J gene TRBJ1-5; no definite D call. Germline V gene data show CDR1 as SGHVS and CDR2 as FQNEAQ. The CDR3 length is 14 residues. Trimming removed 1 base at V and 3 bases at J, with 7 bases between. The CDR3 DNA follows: TGTGCCAGCAGCTTAGGGCCCACCAATCAGCCCCAGCATTTT. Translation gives CASSLGPTNQPQHF.

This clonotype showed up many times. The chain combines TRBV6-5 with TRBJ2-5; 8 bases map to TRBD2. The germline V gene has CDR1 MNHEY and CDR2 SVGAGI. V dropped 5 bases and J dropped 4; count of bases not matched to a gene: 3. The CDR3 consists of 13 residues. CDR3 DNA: TGTGCCAGCAGTACCACTAGCGGAGAGACCCAGTACTTC. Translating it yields CASSTTSGETQYF.

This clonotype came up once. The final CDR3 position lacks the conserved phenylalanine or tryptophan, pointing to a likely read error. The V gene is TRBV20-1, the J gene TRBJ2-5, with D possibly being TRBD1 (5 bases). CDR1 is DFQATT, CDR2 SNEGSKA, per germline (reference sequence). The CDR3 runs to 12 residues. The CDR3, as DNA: TGCAGTGCTACGGACAACCAAGAGGCCCAGTACCTC. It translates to CSATDNQEAQYL.

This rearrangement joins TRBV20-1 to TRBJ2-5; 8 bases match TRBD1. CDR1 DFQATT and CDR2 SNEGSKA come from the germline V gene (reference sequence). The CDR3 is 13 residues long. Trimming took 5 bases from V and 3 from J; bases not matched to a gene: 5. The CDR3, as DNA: TGCAGTGCTCCGACAGGGGTGGAAGAGACCCAGTACTTC. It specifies CSAPTGVEETQYF.

The CDR3 region is CASSQGQGLETHEQYF. The DNA for the CDR3 is TGTGCCAGCAGTCAAGGACAGGGTTTAGAGACCCACGAGCAGTACTTC. J is TRBJ2-7 and V is TRBV12-3 or TRBV12-4; 8 nucleotides agree with TRBD1. J gave up 5 bases and V 5 bases, and 14 bases lay outside the gene matches. There are 16 residues in the CDR3.

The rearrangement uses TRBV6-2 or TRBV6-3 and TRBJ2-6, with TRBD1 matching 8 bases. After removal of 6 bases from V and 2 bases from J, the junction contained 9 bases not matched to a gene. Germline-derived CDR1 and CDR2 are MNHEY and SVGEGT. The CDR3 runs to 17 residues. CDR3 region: CASSYKNRGTGANVLTF. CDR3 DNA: TGTGCCAGCAGCTACAAGAACAGGGGGACTGGGGCCAACGTCCTGACTTTC.

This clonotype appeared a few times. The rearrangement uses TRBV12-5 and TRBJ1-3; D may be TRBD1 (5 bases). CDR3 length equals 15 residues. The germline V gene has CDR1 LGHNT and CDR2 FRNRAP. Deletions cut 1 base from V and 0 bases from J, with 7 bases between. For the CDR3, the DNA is TGTGCTAGTGGTTTGGCCAGGGACTCTGGAAACACCATATATTTT. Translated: CASGLARDSGNTIYF.

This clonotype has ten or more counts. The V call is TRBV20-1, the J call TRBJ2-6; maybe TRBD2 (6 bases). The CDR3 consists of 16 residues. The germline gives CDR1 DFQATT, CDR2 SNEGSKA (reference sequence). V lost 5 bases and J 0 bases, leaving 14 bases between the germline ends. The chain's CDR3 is CSAPLAFSSGANVLTF. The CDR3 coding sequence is TGCAGTGCTCCCCTAGCGTTCAGCTCTGGGGCCAACGTCCTGACTTTC.

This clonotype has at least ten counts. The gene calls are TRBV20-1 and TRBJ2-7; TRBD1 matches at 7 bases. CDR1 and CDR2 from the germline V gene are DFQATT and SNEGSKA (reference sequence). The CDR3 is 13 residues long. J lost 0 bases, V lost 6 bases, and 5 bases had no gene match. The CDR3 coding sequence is TGCAGTGCACCAACAGGGGACTCCTACGAGCAGTACTTC. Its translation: CSAPTGDSYEQYF.

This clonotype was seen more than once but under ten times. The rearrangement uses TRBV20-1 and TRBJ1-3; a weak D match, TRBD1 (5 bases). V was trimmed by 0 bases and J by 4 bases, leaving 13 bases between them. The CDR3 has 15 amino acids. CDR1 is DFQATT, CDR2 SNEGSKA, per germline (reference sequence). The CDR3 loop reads CSARDSGELGNTIYF. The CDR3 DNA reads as TGCAGTGCTAGAGATTCGGGGGAGCTCGGAAACACCATATATTTT.

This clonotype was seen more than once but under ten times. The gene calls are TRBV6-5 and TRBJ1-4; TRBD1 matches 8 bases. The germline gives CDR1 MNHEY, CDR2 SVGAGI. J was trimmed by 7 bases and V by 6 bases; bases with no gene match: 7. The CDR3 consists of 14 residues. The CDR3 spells CASSDRGLIEKLFF. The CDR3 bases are TGTGCCAGCAGCGACAGGGGATTAATTGAAAAACTGTTTTTT.

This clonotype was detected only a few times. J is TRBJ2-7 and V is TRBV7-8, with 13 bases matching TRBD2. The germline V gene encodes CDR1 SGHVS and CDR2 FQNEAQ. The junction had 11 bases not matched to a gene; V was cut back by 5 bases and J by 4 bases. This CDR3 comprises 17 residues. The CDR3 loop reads CASSPRTSGSYFYEQYF. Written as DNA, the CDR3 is TGTGCCAGCAGCCCCCGGACTAGCGGGAGTTATTTTTACGAGCAGTACTTC.

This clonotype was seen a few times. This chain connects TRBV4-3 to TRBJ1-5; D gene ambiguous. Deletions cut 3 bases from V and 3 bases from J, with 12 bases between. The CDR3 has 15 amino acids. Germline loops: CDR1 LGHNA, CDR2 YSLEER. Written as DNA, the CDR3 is TGCGCCAGCAGCCACGACCAAGGTCCCAATCAGCCCCAGCATTTT. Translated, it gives CASSHDQGPNQPQHF.

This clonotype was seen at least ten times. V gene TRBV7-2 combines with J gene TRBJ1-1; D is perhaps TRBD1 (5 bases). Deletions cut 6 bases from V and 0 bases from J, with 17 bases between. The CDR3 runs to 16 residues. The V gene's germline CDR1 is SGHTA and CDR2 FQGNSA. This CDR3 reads CASRSGTASMNTEAFF. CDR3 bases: TGTGCCAGCAGGTCCGGGACGGCTTCCATGAACACTGAAGCTTTCTTT.

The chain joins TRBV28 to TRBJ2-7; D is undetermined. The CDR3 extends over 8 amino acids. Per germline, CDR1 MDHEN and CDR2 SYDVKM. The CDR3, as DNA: TGTGCCAGTCTTACACCAGTCGTC. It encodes CASLTPVV.

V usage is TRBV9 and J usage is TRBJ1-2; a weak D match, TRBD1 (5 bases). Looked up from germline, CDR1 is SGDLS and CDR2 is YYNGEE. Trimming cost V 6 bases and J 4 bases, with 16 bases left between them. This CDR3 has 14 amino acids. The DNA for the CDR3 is TGTGCCAGCACCCTGGGGGGAGCGTCCTATGGCTACACCTTC. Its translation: CASTLGGASYGYTF.

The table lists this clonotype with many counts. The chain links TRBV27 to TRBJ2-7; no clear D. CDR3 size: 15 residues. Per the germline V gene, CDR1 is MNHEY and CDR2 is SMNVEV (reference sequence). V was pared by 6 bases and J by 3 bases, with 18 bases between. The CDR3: CASSPNQAGVYEQYF. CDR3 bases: TGTGCCAGCAGCCCTAATCAGGCAGGAGTCTACGAGCAGTACTTC.

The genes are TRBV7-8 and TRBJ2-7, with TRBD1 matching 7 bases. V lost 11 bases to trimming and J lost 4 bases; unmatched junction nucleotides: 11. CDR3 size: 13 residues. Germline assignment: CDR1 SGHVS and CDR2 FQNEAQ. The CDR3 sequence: CADRTGKGYEQYF. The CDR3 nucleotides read TGTGCCGACCGGACAGGCAAAGGGTACGAGCAGTACTTC.

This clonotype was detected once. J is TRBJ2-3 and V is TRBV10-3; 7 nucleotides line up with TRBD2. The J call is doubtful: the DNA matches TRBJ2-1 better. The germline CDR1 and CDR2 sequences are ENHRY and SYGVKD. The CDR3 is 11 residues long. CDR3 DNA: TGTGCCATCAGTGGGGGGGGTGAGCAGTTCTTC. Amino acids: CAISGGGEQFF.

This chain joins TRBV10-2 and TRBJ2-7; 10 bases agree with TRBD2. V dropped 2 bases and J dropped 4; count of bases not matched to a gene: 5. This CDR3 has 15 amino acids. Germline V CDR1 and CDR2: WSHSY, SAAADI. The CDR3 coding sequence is TGCGCCAGCAGTGAGATTGGACTAGCGGATTACGAGCAGTACTTC. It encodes CASSEIGLADYEQYF.

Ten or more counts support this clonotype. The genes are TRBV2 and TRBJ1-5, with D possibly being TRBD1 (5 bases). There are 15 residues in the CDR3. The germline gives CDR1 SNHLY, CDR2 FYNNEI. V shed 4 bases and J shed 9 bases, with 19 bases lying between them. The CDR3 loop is CASSARPEGTGPQHF. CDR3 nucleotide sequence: TGTGCCAGCAGTGCTAGGCCGGAGGGGACCGGGCCCCAGCATTTT.

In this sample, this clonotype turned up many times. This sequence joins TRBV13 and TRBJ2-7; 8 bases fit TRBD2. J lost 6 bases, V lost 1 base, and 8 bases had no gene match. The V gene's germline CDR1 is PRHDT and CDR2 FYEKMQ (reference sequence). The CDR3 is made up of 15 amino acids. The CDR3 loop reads CASSLELADLSEQYF. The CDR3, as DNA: TGTGCCAGCAGCTTAGAACTAGCGGACCTCTCCGAGCAGTACTTC.

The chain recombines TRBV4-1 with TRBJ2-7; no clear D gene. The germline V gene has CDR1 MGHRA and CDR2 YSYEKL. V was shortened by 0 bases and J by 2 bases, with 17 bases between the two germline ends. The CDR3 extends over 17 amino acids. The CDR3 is CASSQERMGTFPYEQYF. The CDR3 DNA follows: TGCGCCAGCAGCCAAGAAAGGATGGGAACGTTTCCCTACGAGCAGTACTTC.